This T cell receptor (beta chain) was recovered during a study of PD-1 blockade in classical Hodgkin lymphoma. Study-level results: Before treatment, TCR diversity in newly diagnosed patients was reportedly lower than in healthy donors.

The CDR3 length is 12 residues. V dropped 4 bases and J dropped 2 bases, with 5 bases sitting between them. Germline values: CDR1 SGHRS, CDR2 YFSETQ. The patients all showed relapse after autologous stem cell transplantation, while their brentuximab vedotin exposure varied. Profiling relied on immunoSEQ multiplex PCR, and the TCRdb table lists in-frame clones only, not all of them. The profile shows 95,000 to 120,000 clones, around 89% of them singletons. To note about this clone: Its antigen remains unidentified.

Here the sequenced sample was peripheral blood mononuclear cells (PBMCs), taken before the second cycle of nivolumab. The chain uses TRBV5-1 and TRBJ2-3; no definite D call. The sequence was obtained from a human donor with classical Hodgkin lymphoma. DNA for the CDR3: TGCGCCAGCAGCCAAGACACAGATACGCAGTATTTT. As protein: CASSQDTDTQYF.